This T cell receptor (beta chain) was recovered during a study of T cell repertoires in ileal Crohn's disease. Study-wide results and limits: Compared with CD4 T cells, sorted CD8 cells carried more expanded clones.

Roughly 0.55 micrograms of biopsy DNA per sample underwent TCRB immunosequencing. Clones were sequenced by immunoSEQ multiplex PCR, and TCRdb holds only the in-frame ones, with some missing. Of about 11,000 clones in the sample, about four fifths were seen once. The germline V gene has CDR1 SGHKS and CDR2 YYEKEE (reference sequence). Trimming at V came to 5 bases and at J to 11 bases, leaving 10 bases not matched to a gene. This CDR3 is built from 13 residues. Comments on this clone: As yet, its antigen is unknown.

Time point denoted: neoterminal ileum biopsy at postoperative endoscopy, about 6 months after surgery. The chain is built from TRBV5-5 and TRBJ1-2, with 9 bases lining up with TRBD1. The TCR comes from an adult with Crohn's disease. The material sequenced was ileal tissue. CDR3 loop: CASRPPGQGSYTF. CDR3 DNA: TGTGCCAGCAGACCTCCGGGACAGGGCTCGTACACCTTC.